This passage covers 10 T cell receptor beta chains from one sample sequenced in a study of cytomegalovirus exposure and HLA in healthy donors. Sequencing used immunoSEQ multiplex PCR; TCRdb keeps in-frame clones, though not all of them. The repertoire holds 150,000 to 200,000 clones, with roughly 80% as singletons. Sample: PBMCs. These receptors were taken from a man aged 25 to 40 in good health and CMV-seropositive.

V usage is TRBV7-9 and J usage is TRBJ1-2, with no clear D. V lost 3 bases and J 0 bases, leaving 8 bases between the germline ends. Germline CDR1 and CDR2: SEHNR and FQNEAQ (reference sequence). This CDR3 contains 14 residues. CDR3 amino acids: CASSFAGANYGYTF. CDR3 in DNA: TGTGCCAGCAGCTTTGCGGGAGCTAACTATGGCTACACCTTC.

This clone came up a few times. The J gene is TRBJ1-2, the V gene TRBV6-1; TRBD1 matches 8 bases. The CDR3 is 13 amino acids. The V gene's germline CDR1 is MNHNS and CDR2 SASEGT. V shed 7 bases and J 8 bases; nucleotides not matched to a gene: 9. The CDR3 nucleotides read TGTGCCAGCATGACAGGGGACCTCAAAGGCTACACCTTC. It is translated as CASMTGDLKGYTF.

The gene calls are TRBV25-1 and TRBJ2-1, with 7 bases matching TRBD1. CDR3 size: 14 residues. Trimming removed 1 base from V and 4 bases from J; junction bases left unmatched: 1. The germline V gene encodes CDR1 MGHDK and CDR2 SYGVNS. The CDR3: CASSESGQYNEQFF. The DNA for the CDR3 is TGTGCCAGCAGTGAATCGGGACAGTACAATGAGCAGTTCTTC.

This chain joins TRBV6-6 and TRBJ2-5; a weak D match, TRBD2 (7 bases). V was clipped by 2 bases and J by 5 bases, with 15 bases between them. The V gene's germline CDR1 is MNHNY and CDR2 SVGAGI (reference sequence). The length of the CDR3 is 15 residues. The CDR3 nucleotides are TGTGCCAGCAGTTACACCCGGGGGGCTGGGGAGACCCAGTACTTC. As protein: CASSYTRGAGETQYF.

The chain is built from TRBV21-1 and TRBJ2-2; TRBD2 is the table's D call and was not checked against the DNA. TRBV21-1 is a listed pseudogene. The CDR3 loop spans 17 amino acids. The CDR3 reads CASSKVGEGLSTGELFF. The DNA of the CDR3 is TGTGCCAGCAGCAAAGTTGGGGAGGGGTTAAGCACCGGGGAGCTGTTTTTT.

The rearrangement links TRBV20-1 to TRBJ1-5, with D possibly TRBD1 on 5 matching bases. Germline CDR1 reads DFQATT; CDR2 reads SNEGSKA (reference sequence). The V and J ends lost 7 bases and 5 bases respectively, with 6 bases between them. This CDR3 is built from 10 residues. The DNA for the CDR3 is TGCAGTGGGGGGGATCAGCCCCAGCATTTT. Translation gives CSGGDQPQHF.

This sequence joins TRBV2 and TRBJ2-3; TRBD2 aligns across 10 bases. CDR1 SNHLY and CDR2 FYNNEI come from the germline V gene. V shed 2 bases and J 0 bases; nucleotides not matched to a gene: 11. This CDR3 is 19 amino acids long. DNA of the CDR3: TGTGCCAGCAGTGAATATTTCCTAGCGGGAGAGCCTAGCACAGATACGCAGTATTTT. Translation: CASSEYFLAGEPSTDTQYF.

The chain is built from TRBV25-1 and TRBJ2-3; D is unresolved. V lost 8 bases and J 1 base, leaving 13 bases between the germline ends. Germline CDR1 reads MGHDK; CDR2 reads SYGVNS. This CDR3 is 14 amino acids long. DNA for the CDR3: TGTGCCAGCTCCATAGCATGGGGCACAGATACGCAGTATTTT. The encoded protein is CASSIAWGTDTQYF.

The rearrangement joins TRBV5-4 to TRBJ1-1; 7 bases fit TRBD1. V gave up 5 bases and J gave up 3 bases; unmatched junction bases: 4. Looked up from germline, CDR1 is SGHNT and CDR2 is YYREEE (reference sequence). This CDR3 is built from 13 residues. CDR3 bases: TGTGCCAGCAGACCAGACAGGGACACTGAAGCTTTCTTT. The encoded protein is CASRPDRDTEAFF.

This sequence joins TRBV18 and TRBJ1-2; tentative D call: TRBD1 (5 bases). The ends were cut back, 3 bases at V and 4 bases at J, with 15 bases in the middle. Germline assignment: CDR1 KGHSH and CDR2 LQKENI. The CDR3 covers 15 residues. The CDR3 DNA reads as TGTGCCAGCTCACCTCCTTCGGGGGAGGGCTATGGCTACACCTTC. Protein: CASSPPSGEGYGYTF. Using reference TRBV18 and TRBJ1-2 for the parts outside the CDR3, the full variable domain is NAGVMQNPRHLVRRRGQEARLRCSPMKGHSHVYWYRQLPEEGLKFMVYLQKENIIDESGMPKERFSAEFPKEGPSILRIQQVVRGDSAAYFCASSPPSGEGYGYTFGSGTRLTVV.